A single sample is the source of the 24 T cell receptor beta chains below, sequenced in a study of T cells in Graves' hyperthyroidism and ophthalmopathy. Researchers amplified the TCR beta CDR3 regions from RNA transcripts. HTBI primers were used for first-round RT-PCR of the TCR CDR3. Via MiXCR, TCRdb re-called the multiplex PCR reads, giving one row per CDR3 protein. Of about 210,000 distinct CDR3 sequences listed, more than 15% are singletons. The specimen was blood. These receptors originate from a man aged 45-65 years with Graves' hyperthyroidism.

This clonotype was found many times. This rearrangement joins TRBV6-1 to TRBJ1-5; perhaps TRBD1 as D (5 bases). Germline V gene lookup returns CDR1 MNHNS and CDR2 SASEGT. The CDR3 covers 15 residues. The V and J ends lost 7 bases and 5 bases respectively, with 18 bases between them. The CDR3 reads CASNGAGGVDQPQHF. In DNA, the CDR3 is TGTGCCAGCAATGGCGCGGGGGGTGTTGATCAGCCCCAGCATTTT.

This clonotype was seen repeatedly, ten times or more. The CDR3 nucleotides are TGTGCCAGCAGCCCCCGAGTGGTGGGGAACACTGAAGCTTTCTTT. Protein product: CASSPRVVGNTEAFF. J is TRBJ1-1 and V is TRBV14; D unresolved. The CDR3 runs 15 residues. V lost 4 bases and J 1 base, leaving 13 bases between the germline ends. CDR1 is SGHDN, CDR2 FVKESK, per germline.

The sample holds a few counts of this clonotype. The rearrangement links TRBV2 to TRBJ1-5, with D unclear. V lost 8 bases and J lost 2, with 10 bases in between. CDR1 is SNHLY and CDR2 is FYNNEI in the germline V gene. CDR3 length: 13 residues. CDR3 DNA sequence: TGTGCCAGCGGTAGACTGGGCAATCAGCCCCAGCATTTT. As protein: CASGRLGNQPQHF.

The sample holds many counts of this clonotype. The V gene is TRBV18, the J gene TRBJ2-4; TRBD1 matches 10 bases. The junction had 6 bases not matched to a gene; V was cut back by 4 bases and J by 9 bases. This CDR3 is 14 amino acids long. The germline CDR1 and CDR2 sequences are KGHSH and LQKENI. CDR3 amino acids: CASSHDRGRSIQYF. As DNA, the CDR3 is TGTGCCAGCTCACACGACAGGGGGCGAAGCATTCAGTACTTC.

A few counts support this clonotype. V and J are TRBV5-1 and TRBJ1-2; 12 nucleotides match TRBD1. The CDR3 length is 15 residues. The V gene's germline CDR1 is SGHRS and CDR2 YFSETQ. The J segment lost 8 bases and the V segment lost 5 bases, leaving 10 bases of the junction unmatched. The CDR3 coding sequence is TGCGCCAGCAGACGATGGGGACAGGGGGCGCGAGGCTACACCTTC. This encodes CASRRWGQGARGYTF.

CDR3 residues: CSARVSAQTQYF. CDR3 nucleotides: TGCAGTGCTAGAGTTAGCGCGCAGACCCAGTACTTC. The chain uses TRBV20-1 and TRBJ2-5; a possible D gene is TRBD2 (5 bases). Germline V CDR1 and CDR2: DFQATT, SNEGSKA (reference sequence). Between the trimmed V and J ends, which lost 1 base and 6 bases, there was a span of 9 bases. The CDR3 has 12 amino acids.

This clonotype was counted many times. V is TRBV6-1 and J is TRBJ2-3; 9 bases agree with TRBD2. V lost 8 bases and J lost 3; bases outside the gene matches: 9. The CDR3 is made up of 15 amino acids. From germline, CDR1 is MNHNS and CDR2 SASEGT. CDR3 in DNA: TGTGCCAGCGGAGAATTAGCGGGAGAGACAGATACGCAGTATTTT. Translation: CASGELAGETDTQYF.

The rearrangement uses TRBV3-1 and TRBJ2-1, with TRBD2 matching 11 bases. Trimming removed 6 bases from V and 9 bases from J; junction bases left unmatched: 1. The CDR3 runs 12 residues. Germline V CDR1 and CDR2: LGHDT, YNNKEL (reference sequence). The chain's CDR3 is CASSGTSGEQFF. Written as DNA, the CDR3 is TGTGCCAGCAGTGGGACTAGCGGTGAGCAGTTCTTC.

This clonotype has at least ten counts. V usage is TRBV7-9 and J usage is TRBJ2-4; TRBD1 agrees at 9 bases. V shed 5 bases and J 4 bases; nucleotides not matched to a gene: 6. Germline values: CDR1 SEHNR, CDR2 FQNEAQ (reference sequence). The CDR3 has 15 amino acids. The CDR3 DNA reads TGTGCCAGCAGCCCGCGGGACAGGGTGAAAAACATTCAGTACTTC. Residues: CASSPRDRVKNIQYF.

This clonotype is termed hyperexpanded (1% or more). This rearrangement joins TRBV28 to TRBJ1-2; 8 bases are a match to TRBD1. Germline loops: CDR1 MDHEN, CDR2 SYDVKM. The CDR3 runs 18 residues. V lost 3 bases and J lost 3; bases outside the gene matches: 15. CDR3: CASSFTAWWEQGDYGYTF. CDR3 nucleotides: TGTGCCAGCAGTTTTACGGCTTGGTGGGAACAGGGGGACTATGGCTACACCTTC.

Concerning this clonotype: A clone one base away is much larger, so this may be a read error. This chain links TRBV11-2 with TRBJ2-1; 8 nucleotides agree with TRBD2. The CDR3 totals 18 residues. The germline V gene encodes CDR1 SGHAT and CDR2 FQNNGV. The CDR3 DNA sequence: TGTGCCGGCAGCTTAGCCCCCCCAGGGGTTAGCGGGAAGCATGAGCAGTTCTTC. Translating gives CAGSLAPPGVSGKHEQFF.

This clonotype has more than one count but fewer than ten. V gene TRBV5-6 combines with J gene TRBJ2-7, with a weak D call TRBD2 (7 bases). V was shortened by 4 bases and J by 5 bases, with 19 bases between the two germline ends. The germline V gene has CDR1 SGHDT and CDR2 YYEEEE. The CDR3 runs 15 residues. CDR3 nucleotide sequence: TGTGCCAGCAGCCACGAGGAGGGGGGGAGGAACGAGCAGTACTTC. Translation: CASSHEEGGRNEQYF.

The CDR3 region has the DNA TGTGCCAGCGGCAGCGGGAGGGCCTCCGGGGAGCTGTTTTTT. This sequence encodes CASGSGRASGELFF. J is TRBJ2-2 and V is TRBV6-1; 10 positions match TRBD2. The CDR3 sequence is 14 residues long. Germline V lookup: CDR1 MNHNS, CDR2 SASEGT. Losses at the gene ends were 8 bases for V and 6 bases for J; bases not matched to a gene: 6.

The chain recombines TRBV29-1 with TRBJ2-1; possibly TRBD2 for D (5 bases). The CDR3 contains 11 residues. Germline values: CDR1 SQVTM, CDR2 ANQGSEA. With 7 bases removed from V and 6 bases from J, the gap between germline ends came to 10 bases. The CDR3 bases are TGCAGCGCCGTAACTAGCAATGAGCAGTTCTTC. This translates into CSAVTSNEQFF.

CDR3 region: CASSQVLTGGRETQYF. DNA for the CDR3: TGCGCCAGCAGCCAAGTATTAACGGGAGGGCGGGAGACCCAGTACTTC. V gene TRBV4-1 combines with J gene TRBJ2-5; TRBD2 aligns across 8 bases. Germline V gene lookup returns CDR1 MGHRA and CDR2 YSYEKL. V trimming: 1 base; J trimming: 5 bases; junction bases outside the gene matches: 9. CDR3 length: 16 residues.

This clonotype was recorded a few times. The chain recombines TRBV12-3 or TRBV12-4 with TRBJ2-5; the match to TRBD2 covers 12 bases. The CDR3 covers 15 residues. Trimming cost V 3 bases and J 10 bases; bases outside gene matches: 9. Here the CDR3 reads CASSFRTSGVDGQYF. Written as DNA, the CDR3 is TGTGCCAGCAGTTTCAGGACTAGCGGGGTGGATGGCCAGTACTTC.

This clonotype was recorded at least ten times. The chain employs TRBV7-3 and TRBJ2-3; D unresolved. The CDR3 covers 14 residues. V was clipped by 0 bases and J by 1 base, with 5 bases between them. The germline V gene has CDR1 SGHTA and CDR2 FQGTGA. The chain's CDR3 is CASSLTLGTDTQYF. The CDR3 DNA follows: TGTGCCAGCAGCTTAACGTTGGGCACAGATACGCAGTATTTT. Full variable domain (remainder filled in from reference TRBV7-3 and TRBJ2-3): GAGVSQTPSNKVTEKGKYVELRCDPISGHTALYWYRQSLGQGPEFLIYFQGTGAADDSGLPNDRFFAVRPEGSVSTLKIQRTERGDSAVYLCASSLTLGTDTQYFGPGTRLTVL.

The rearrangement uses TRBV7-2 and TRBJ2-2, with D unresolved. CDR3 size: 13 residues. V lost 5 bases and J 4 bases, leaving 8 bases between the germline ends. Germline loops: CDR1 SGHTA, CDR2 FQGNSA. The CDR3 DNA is TGTGCCAGCAGCCCGATGGGCACCGGGGAGCTGTTTTTT. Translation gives CASSPMGTGELFF.

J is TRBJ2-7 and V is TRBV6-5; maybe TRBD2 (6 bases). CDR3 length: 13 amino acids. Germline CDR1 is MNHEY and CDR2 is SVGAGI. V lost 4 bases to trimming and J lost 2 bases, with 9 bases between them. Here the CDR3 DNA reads TGTGCCAGCAGTTGCTCGGGGGCCTACGAGCAGTACTTC. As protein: CASSCSGAYEQYF.

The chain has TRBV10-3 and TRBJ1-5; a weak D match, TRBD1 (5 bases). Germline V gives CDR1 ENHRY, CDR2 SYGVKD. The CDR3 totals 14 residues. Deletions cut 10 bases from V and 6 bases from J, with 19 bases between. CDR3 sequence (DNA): TGTGCCACCCGACTTGGGCAGGGAACTCAGCCCCAGCATTTT. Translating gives CATRLGQGTQPQHF.

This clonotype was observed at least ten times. CDR3 sequence reads: CASRPGTGGYYEQYF. The CDR3 DNA follows: TGTGCCAGCAGGCCCGGGACAGGGGGCTACTACGAGCAGTACTTC. The chain employs TRBV12-3 or TRBV12-4 and TRBJ2-7, with 12 bases matching TRBD1. This CDR3 spans 15 amino acids. V gave up 6 bases and J gave up 3 bases; unmatched junction bases: 6.

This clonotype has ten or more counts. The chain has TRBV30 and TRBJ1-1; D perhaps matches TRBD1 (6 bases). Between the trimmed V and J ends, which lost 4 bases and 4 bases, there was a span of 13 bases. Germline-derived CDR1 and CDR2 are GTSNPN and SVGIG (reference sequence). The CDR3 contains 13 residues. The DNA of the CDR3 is TGTGCCTGGAATCCTTTCAGGGGCACTGAAGCTTTCTTT. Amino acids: CAWNPFRGTEAFF.

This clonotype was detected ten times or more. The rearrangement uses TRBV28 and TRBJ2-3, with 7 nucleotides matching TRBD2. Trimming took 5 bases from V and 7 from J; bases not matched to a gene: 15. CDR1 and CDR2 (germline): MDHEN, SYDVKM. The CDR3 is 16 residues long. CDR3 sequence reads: CASSAPRGESRNTQYF. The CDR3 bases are TGTGCCAGCAGTGCCCCCCGGGGGGAGTCCCGGAATACGCAGTATTTT.

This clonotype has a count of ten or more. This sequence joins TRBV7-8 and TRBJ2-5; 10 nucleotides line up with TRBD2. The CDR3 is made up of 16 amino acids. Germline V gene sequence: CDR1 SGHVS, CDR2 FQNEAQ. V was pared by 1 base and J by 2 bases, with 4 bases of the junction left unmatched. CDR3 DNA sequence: TGTGCCAGCAGCTTAGTGCTAGCGGGAGCTCAAGAGACCCAGTACTTC. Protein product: CASSLVLAGAQETQYF.